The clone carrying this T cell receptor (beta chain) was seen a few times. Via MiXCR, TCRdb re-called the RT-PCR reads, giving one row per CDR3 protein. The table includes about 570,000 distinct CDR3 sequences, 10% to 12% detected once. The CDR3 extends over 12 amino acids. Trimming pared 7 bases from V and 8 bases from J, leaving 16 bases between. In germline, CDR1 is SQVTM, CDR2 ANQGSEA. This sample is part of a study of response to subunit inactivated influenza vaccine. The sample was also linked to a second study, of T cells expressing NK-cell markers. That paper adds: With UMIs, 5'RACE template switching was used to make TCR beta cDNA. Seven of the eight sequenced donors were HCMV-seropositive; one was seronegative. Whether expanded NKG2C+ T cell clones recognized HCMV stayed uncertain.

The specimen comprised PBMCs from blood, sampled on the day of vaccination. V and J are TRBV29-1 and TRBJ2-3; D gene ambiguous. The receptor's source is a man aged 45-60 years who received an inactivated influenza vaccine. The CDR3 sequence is CSALGPSITQYF. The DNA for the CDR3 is TGCAGCGCCTTGGGCCCGAGCATTACGCAGTATTTT.